This T cell receptor beta chain comes out of a study of Ad26.COV2.S vaccination and SARS-CoV-2 variants. The treatment was: around 19 received Ad26.COV2.S at low or high dose, single or two shots; about 5 received placebo; per-sample allocation not given. Day 63 after the first vaccine or placebo injection was the time point for sampling. Clones were read by immunoSEQ multiplex PCR, and TCRdb kept only the in-frame ones, dropping some. This table has roughly 350,000 clones, around 86% appearing once. This clone was recorded once. In germline, CDR1 is SGHTA, CDR2 FQGNSA. The germline V and J ends were trimmed by 4 bases and 3 bases, with 7 bases remaining between them. This CDR3 is built from 13 residues.

Sample: peripheral blood, taken in a trial of Ad26.COV2.S vaccine versus placebo. V gene TRBV7-2 combines with J gene TRBJ1-3; D unclear. This clonotype was obtained from a person aged 18-60 years who received the Ad26.COV2.S COVID-19 vaccine or a placebo. The CDR3 DNA follows: TGTGCCAGCAGCTCAGAGCTTGGAAACACCATATATTTT. Encoded protein: CASSSELGNTIYF.